These T cell receptor beta chains were read from a single sample in a study of beta chain features in type 1 diabetes. TCRdb keeps only in-frame clones here, not all; method: immunoSEQ multiplex PCR. The repertoire holds around 650,000 clones, with under 15% as singletons. Sequenced material: naive CD4+ T cells from blood. These receptors originate from a young man with type 1 diabetes. Both conserved end residues are part of each CDR3. Fields, in order: CDR3 protein, CDR3 DNA, D gene, J gene, V gene, clone size. A D gene is named only where the DNA matches it firmly. Rows may omit the clone size; those that give it use once, few, many or a size class.

CASSFSPGQHYEQYF,TGTGCCAGCAGCTTTTCTCCGGGACAGCACTACGAGCAGTACTTC,TRBD1,TRBJ2-7,TRBV7-2,few
CASSLRDRPWGQETQYF,TGTGCCAGCAGCTTGAGGGACCGACCCTGGGGGCAAGAGACCCAGTACTTC,.,TRBJ2-5,TRBV5-6,few
CASSFEGIYEQYF,TGTGCCAGCAGCTTCGAGGGCATCTACGAGCAGTACTTC,.,TRBJ2-7,TRBV7-2,.
CASSARGRDTGELFF,TGTGCCAGTAGTGCCAGGGGGCGCGACACCGGGGAGCTGTTTTTT,TRBD1,TRBJ2-2,TRBV19,.
CASSSAFGQGQYEQYF,TGTGCCAGCAGTTCGGCCTTTGGACAGGGCCAATACGAGCAGTACTTC,TRBD1,TRBJ2-7,TRBV6-6,.
CASSIVVLGTEAFF,TGTGCCAGTAGTATAGTCGTCCTAGGCACTGAAGCTTTCTTT,.,TRBJ1-1,TRBV19,few
CASSVVGETEAFF,TGTGCCAGCAGCGTAGTAGGGGAGACTGAAGCTTTCTTT,.,TRBJ1-1,TRBV9,few
CASSQGGSGGYTF,TGTGCCAGCTCGCAGGGGGGGAGCGGTGGCTACACCTTC,TRBD1,TRBJ1-2,TRBV18,.
CASSRPSLIRDNEQFF,TGTGCCAGTAGTAGGCCCAGCCTGATTAGGGACAATGAGCAGTTCTTC,.,TRBJ2-1,TRBV19,.
CASSLEVANYGYTF,TGTGCCAGCAGCTTAGAGGTTGCTAACTATGGCTACACCTTC,.,TRBJ1-2,TRBV5-4,.
CASSPLGGANVLTF,TGTGCCAGCAGCCCCCTCGGGGGGGCCAACGTCCTGACTTTC,.,TRBJ2-6,TRBV5-6,few
CASSPDGIAGGRNIQYF,TGCGCCAGCAGCCCCGATGGGATAGCGGGGGGCCGAAACATTCAGTACTTC,TRBD2,TRBJ2-4,TRBV4-3,.
CASTMRGTEGSEQFF,TGTGCCAGTACCATGAGGGGGACAGAGGGCAGTGAGCAGTTCTTC,TRBD1,TRBJ2-1,TRBV19,.
CASSSLGGRKDQPQHF,TGTGCCAGCAGTAGCCTGGGCGGGCGGAAGGATCAGCCCCAGCATTTT,.,TRBJ1-5,TRBV27,few
CASSWGTAYNEQFF,TGTGCCAGCAGCTGGGGGACGGCTTACAATGAGCAGTTCTTC,.,TRBJ2-1,TRBV5-4,.
CASSHHSGTGNHEQYF,TGCGCCAGCAGTCACCATTCCGGGACAGGGAACCACGAGCAGTACTTC,TRBD1,TRBJ2-7,TRBV23-1,.
CASRSGQSPLNYGYTF,TGTGCCAGCAGATCTGGACAGTCCCCTTTGAACTATGGCTACACCTTC,.,TRBJ1-2,TRBV13,.
CASSLSWAEKLFF,TGTGCCAGCAGCTTATCTTGGGCGGAAAAACTGTTTTTT,.,TRBJ1-4,TRBV7-2,.
CASSPNRAGELFF,TGTGCCAGCAGCCCCAACAGGGCCGGGGAGCTGTTTTTT,.,TRBJ2-2,TRBV11-2,few
CASSLDGKSSYNEQFF,TGTGCCAGCAGCTTGGACGGTAAAAGCTCCTACAATGAGCAGTTCTTC,.,TRBJ2-1,TRBV5-5,.
CASRQSGDYGYTF,TGTGCCAGCAGACAGTCAGGAGACTATGGCTACACCTTC,.,TRBJ1-2,TRBV27,.
CASSVRGSTDTQYF,TGTGCCAGCAGCGTACGCGGTAGCACAGATACGCAGTATTTT,.,TRBJ2-3,TRBV9,few
CASTPGQGSYEQYF,TGTGCCAGCACCCCCGGACAGGGATCCTACGAGCAGTACTTC,TRBD1,TRBJ2-7,TRBV6-5,.
CAISERDTNYGYTF,TGTGCCATCAGTGAGCGGGACACCAACTATGGCTACACCTTC,.,TRBJ1-2,TRBV10-3,.
CASSFDRGHSTDTQYF,TGTGCCAGCAGCTTCGACAGGGGGCACAGCACAGATACGCAGTATTTT,TRBD1,TRBJ2-3,TRBV4-2,.
CASSQSRGTVTYEQYF,TGCGCCAGCAGTCAATCTCGGGGGACAGTAACCTACGAGCAGTACTTC,.,TRBJ2-7,TRBV23-1,.
CASSEYAQNEQFF,TGTGCCAGCAGTGAATATGCCCAAAATGAGCAGTTCTTC,.,TRBJ2-1,TRBV25-1,few
CASKPGHENTEAFF,TGTGCCAGCAAACCGGGACACGAGAACACTGAAGCTTTCTTT,.,TRBJ1-1,TRBV11-3,.
CASSPVRNEKLFF,TGTGCCAGCAGCCCCGTACGTAATGAAAAACTGTTTTTT,.,TRBJ1-4,TRBV16,few
CASSPQGGPYGYTF,TGCGCCAGCAGCCCGCAGGGGGGTCCCTATGGCTACACCTTC,TRBD1,TRBJ1-2,TRBV4-3,few
CASSPESSYGYTF,TGTGCCAGCAGCCCTGAGTCCAGTTATGGCTACACCTTC,.,TRBJ1-2,TRBV7-2,.
CASSSHQGDTEAFF,TGTGCCAGCAGTTCTCATCAGGGGGACACTGAAGCTTTCTTT,TRBD1,TRBJ1-1,TRBV27,few
CASSPQWSGDEQYF,TGTGCCAGCTCACCCCAATGGAGCGGGGACGAGCAGTACTTC,TRBD2,TRBJ2-7,TRBV18,.
CASSYSFPASYEQYF,TGTGCCAGCAGCTACTCATTCCCAGCCTCCTACGAGCAGTACTTC,.,TRBJ2-7,TRBV7-2,few
CASSFDSSEKLFF,TGTGCCAGCAGCTTCGACAGTAGCGAAAAACTGTTTTTT,.,TRBJ1-4,TRBV6-5,.
CASITAGVGETQYF,TGTGCCAGCATTACCGCAGGGGTAGGGGAGACCCAGTACTTC,.,TRBJ2-5,TRBV28,few
CASRTRYSPLHF,TGTGCCAGCAGGACGAGATATTCACCCCTCCACTTT,.,TRBJ1-6,TRBV28,.